The sequence of this T cell receptor (beta chain) was determined in a study of OX40 agonist ivuxolimab in advanced cancers. As for the study in general: An agonistic human IgG2 monoclonal antibody against OX40 (CD134) was given.

Profiled with immunoSEQ multiplex PCR; TCRdb holds only in-frame clones, not every one. This table holds 75,000 to 100,000 clones, over 75% found once. With V trimmed by 0 bases and J by 8 bases, 8 bases remained unmatched. Germline CDR1 SGHRS, CDR2 YFSETQ. The CDR3 covers 15 residues. V gene TRBV5-1 combines with J gene TRBJ2-1, with 7 bases lining up with TRBD1. The source material was CD4+ or CD8+ T cells sorted from blood, sampled in a trial of the OX40 agonist ivuxolimab. This TCR derives from an adult with an advanced solid tumor such as melanoma, head and neck, liver or kidney cancer. CDR3 amino acids: CASSLETGIGHEQFF. In nucleotides, the CDR3 is TGCGCCAGCAGCTTGGAGACAGGGATAGGCCATGAGCAGTTCTTC. Looking up the rest from reference TRBV5-1 and TRBJ2-1 gives the full variable domain: KAGVTQTPRYLIKTRGQQVTLSCSPISGHRSVSWYQQTPGQGLQFLFEYFSETQRNKGNFPGRFSGRQFSNSRSEMNVSTLELGDSALYLCASSLETGIGHEQFFGPGTRLTVL.